Detailed here is one T cell receptor (beta chain). There are 14 residues in the CDR3. V was trimmed by 1 base and J by 0 bases, leaving 7 bases between them. Germline V gives CDR1 SGHNT, CDR2 YENEEA. Methods used by the authors: Reference gene primer amplification in the assay estimated nucleated cell counts. Assay: immunoSEQ multiplex PCR; the TCRdb copy retains only in-frame clones and omits some. That table furnishes V, J and clone size, whereas the DNA furnished D and trimming. The sample yields about 140,000 clones, 84% seen once. This specimen comes from a study of blood T cell repertoires in COVID-19. At the level of the study: Samples of COVID-19 (acute and convalescent) were obtained from the United States, Italy and Spain. PBMCs, B-cell-depleted T cells, or T cells were the source of the cDNA or gDNA that made up the material.

The rearrangement uses TRBV11-3 and TRBJ2-7; D unclear. Specimen: peripheral blood. The receptor was isolated from an older woman with acute or convalescent COVID-19. CDR3 amino acids: CASSLGPSSYEQYF. The CDR3 nucleotides are TGTGCCAGCAGCTTAGGCCCCAGCTCCTACGAGCAGTACTTC.